The T cell receptor beta chain under discussion was sequenced for a study of shared clonotypes between healthy human individuals. About the study: A couple of women and a few men aged 18 to 49 made up the donors. Overall study findings and caveats: What naive subsets generally showed was a larger estimated richness than memory subsets showed. Non-shared clonotypes displayed generation probabilities falling below those of clonotypes present in all four donors.

Libraries were prepared by immunoSEQ multiplex PCR; TCRdb keeps only in-frame clonotypes and omits some of them. The sample records about 1.5 million clones, around 98% being singletons. CD4+ cells yielded CD45RA+ naive and CD45RA-negative memory subsets. To note about this clone: No antigen is known for it.

Specimen: naive CD4+ T cells sorted from blood. Documented subset: CD45RA+ positively selected. The TCR originated in a man younger than 45 in good health.

The chain's CDR3 is CASSLARGGEQYF. The CDR3 DNA sequence: TGCGCCAGCAGCTTGGCTCGCGGGGGCGAGCAGTACTTC. The gene calls are TRBV5-1 and TRBJ2-7, with TRBD2 matching over 7 bases. This CDR3 spans 13 amino acids. With V trimmed by 0 bases and J by 6 bases, 3 bases remained unmatched. The V gene's germline CDR1 is SGHRS and CDR2 YFSETQ.